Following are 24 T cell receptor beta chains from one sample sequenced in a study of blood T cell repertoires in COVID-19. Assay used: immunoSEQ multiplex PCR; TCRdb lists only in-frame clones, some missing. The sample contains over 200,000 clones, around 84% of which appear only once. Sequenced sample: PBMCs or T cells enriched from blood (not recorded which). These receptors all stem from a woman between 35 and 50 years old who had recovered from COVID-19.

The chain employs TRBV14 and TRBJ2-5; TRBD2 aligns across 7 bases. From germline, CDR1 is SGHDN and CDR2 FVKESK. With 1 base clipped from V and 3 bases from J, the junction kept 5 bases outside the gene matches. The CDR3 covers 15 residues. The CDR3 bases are TGTGCCAGCAGCCAAGGGGGAGGGGTAGAAGAGACCCAGTACTTC. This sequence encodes CASSQGGGVEETQYF.

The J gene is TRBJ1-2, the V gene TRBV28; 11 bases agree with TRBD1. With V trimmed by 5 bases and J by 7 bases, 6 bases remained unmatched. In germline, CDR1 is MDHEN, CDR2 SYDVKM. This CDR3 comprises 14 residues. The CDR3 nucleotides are TGTGCCAGCAGTCTGGACAGGGGGCTGGGTGGCTACACCTTC. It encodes CASSLDRGLGGYTF.

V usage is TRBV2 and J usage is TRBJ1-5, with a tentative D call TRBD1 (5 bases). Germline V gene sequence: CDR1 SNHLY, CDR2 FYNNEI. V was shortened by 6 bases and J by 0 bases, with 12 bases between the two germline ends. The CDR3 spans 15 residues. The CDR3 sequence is CASRLTEYSNQPQHF. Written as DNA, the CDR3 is TGTGCCAGCAGGCTGACAGAGTATAGCAATCAGCCCCAGCATTTT. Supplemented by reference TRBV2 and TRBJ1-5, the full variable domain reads EPEVTQTPSHQVTQMGQEVILRCVPISNHLYFYWYRQILGQKVEFLVSFYNNEISEKSEIFDDQFSVERPDGSNFTLKIRSTKLEDSAMYFCASRLTEYSNQPQHFGDGTRLSIL.

The CDR3 DNA follows: TGTGCCAGCAGCGGACTAGCCCTCTCAGATACGCAGTATTTT. It encodes CASSGLALSDTQYF. V and J are TRBV9 and TRBJ2-3, with 7 bases identical to TRBD2. V lost 3 bases and J lost 4; bases outside the gene matches: 5. The CDR3 runs to 14 residues. Germline CDR1 and CDR2: SGDLS and YYNGEE.

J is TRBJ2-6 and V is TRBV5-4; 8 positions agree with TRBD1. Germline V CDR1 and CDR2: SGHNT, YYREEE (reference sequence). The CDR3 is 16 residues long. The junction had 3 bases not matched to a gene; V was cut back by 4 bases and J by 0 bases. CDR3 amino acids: CASSRQGSSGANVLTF. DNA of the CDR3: TGTGCCAGCAGCCGACAGGGGAGCTCTGGGGCCAACGTCCTGACTTTC.

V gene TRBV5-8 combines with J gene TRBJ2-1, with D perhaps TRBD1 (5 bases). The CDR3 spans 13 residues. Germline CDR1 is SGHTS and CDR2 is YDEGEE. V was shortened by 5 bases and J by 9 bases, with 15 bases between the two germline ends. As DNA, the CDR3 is TGTGCCAGCAGTTATTTAAGGGGCACTGAGCAGTTCTTC. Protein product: CASSYLRGTEQFF.

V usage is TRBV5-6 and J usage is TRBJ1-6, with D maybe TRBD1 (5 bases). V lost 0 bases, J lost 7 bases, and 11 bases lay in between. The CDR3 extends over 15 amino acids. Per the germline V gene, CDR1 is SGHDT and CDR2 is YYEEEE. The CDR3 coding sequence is TGTGCCAGCAGCTTGGTTGGGGCTTTAAATTCACCCCTCCACTTT. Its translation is CASSLVGALNSPLHF.

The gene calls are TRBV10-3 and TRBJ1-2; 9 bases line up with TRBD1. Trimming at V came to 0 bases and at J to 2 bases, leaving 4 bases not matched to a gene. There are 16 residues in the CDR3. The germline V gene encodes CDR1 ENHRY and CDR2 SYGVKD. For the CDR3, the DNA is TGTGCCATCAGTGAGTCAACAGGGGGCCGGAACTATGGCTACACCTTC. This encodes CAISESTGGRNYGYTF.

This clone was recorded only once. CDR3 nucleotide sequence: TGTGCCAGCAGCGCACGCAGGGACTACGAGCAGTACGTC. This encodes CASSARRDYEQYV. The chain carries TRBV11-3 and TRBJ2-7; possible D gene TRBD1, 5 bases. CDR1 is SGHNT, CDR2 YENEEA, per germline. V shed 5 bases and J shed 3 bases, with 11 bases lying between them. This CDR3 comprises 13 residues.

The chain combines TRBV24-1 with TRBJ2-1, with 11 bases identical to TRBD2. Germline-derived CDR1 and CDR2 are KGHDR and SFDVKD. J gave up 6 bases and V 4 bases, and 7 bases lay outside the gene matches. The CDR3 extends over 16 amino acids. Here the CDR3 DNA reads TGTGCCACCAGTGACAGACTAGCGGGGACCCTCAATGAGCAGTTCTTC. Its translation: CATSDRLAGTLNEQFF.

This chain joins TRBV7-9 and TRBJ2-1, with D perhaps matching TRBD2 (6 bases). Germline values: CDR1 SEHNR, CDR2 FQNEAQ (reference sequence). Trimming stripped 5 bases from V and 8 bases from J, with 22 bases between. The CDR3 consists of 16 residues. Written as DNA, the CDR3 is TGTGCCAGCAGCATGGGGAGGCAAGCCACTGGGGATGAGCAGTTCTTC. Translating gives CASSMGRQATGDEQFF.

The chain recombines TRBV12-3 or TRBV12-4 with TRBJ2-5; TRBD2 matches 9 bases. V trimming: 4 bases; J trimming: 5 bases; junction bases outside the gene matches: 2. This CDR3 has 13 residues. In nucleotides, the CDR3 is TGTGCCAGCAGTTATACTAGCGGGGAGACCCAGTACTTC. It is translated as CASSYTSGETQYF.

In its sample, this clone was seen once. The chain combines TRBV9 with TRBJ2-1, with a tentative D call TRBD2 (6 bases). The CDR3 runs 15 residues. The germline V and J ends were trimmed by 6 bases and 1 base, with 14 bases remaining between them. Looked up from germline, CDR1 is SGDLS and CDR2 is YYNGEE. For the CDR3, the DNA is TGTGCCAGCACCCCGGGACTTTTATCCTACAATGAGCAGTTCTTC. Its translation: CASTPGLLSYNEQFF.

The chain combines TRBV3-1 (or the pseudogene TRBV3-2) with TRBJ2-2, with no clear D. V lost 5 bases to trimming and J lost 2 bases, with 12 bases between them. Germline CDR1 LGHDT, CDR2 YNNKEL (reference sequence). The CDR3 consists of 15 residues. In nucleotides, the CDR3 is TGTGCCAGCAGCTACGGTCTAACCAACACCGGGGAGCTGTTTTTT. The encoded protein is CASSYGLTNTGELFF.

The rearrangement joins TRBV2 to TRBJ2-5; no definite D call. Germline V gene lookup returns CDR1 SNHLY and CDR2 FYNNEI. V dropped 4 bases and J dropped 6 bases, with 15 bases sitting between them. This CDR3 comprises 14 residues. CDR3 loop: CASSVRLSTQTQYF. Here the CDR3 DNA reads TGTGCCAGCAGTGTGCGACTCTCAACCCAGACCCAGTACTTC.

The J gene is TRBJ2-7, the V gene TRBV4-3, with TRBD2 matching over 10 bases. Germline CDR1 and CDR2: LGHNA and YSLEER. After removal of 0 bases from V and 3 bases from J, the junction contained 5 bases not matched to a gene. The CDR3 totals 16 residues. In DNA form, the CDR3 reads TGCGCCAGCAGCCAAGACTCCCGGACTAGCGGCTACGAGCAGTACGTC. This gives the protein CASSQDSRTSGYEQYV.

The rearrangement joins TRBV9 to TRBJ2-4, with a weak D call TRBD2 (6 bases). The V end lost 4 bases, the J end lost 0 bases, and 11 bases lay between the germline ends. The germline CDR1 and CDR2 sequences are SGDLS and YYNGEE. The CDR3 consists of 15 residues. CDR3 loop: CASSPAGIAKNIQYF. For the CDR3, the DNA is TGTGCCAGCAGCCCCGCGGGGATAGCCAAAAACATTCAGTACTTC. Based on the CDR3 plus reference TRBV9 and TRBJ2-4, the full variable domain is DSGVTQTPKHLITATGQRVTLRCSPRSGDLSVYWYQQSLDQGLQFLIQYYNGEERAKGNILERFSAQQFPDLHSELNLSSLELGDSALYFCASSPAGIAKNIQYFGAGTRLSVL.

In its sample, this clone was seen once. CDR3 region: CAWSARQGLTDTQYF. The CDR3 region has the DNA TGTGCCTGGAGCGCCCGACAGGGGTTGACAGATACGCAGTATTTT. The V and J genes are TRBV30 and TRBJ2-3, with 8 positions matching TRBD1. CDR1 and CDR2 (germline): GTSNPN, SVGIG (reference sequence). This CDR3 is 15 amino acids long. Trimming removed 3 bases from V and 3 bases from J; junction bases left unmatched: 8.

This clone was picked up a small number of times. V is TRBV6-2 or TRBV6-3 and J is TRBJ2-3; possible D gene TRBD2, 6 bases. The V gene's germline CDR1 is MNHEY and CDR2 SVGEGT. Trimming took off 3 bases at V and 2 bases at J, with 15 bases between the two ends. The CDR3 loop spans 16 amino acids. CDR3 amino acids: CASSYWRAAVTDTQYF. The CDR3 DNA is TGTGCCAGCAGTTATTGGAGGGCAGCGGTCACAGATACGCAGTATTTT.

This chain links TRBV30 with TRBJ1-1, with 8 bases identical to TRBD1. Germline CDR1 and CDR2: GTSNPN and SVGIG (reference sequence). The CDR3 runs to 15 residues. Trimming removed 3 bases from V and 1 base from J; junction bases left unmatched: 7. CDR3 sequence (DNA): TGTGCCTGGAGCACGCATACAGGGGGGAACACTGAAGCTTTCTTT. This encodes CAWSTHTGGNTEAFF.

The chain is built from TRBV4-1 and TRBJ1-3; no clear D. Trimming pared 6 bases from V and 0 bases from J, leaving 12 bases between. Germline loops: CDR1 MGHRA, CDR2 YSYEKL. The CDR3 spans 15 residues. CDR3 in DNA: TGCGCCAGCAGTCAATTCAGCGTCTCTGGAAACACCATATATTTT. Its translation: CASSQFSVSGNTIYF.

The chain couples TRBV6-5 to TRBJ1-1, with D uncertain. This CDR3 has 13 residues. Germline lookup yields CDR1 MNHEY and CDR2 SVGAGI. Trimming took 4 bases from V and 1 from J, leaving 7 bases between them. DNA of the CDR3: TGTGCCAGCAGTTTTAGTGGGAACACTGAAGCTTTCTTT. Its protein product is CASSFSGNTEAFF.

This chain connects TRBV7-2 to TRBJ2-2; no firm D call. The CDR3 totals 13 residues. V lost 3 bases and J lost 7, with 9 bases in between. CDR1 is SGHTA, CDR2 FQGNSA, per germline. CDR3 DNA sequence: TGTGCCAGCAGCTTCGCCCGCGGCGGGGAGCTGTTTTTT. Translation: CASSFARGGELFF.

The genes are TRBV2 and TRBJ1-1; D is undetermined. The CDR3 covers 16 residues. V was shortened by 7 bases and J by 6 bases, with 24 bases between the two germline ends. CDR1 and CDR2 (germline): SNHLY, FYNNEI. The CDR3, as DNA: TGTGCCAGCATGACCCCCCTCGGGCGGGCCGGGGCTGAAGCTTTCTTT. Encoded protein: CASMTPLGRAGAEAFF.